This T cell receptor beta chain comes out of a study of identical twins. This clonotype was counted at least ten times. Germline V CDR1 and CDR2: LNHNV, YYDKDF (reference sequence). The CDR3 loop spans 16 amino acids. V lost 1 base, J lost 5 bases, and 15 bases lay in between. TCRdb re-called the 5' RACE reads through MiXCR, storing one row per CDR3 protein. The sample yields roughly 710,000 distinct CDR3 sequences, roughly 6.2% seen once. Sequenced input: naive T cells sorted from blood. J is TRBJ2-1 and V is TRBV15, with D hard to call. The receptor was derived from a man younger than 30 in good health. Here the CDR3 reads CATSRGYDGQNNEQFF. In nucleotides, the CDR3 is TGTGCCACCAGCAGAGGCTACGACGGCCAAAACAATGAGCAGTTCTTC.